The next 20 T cell receptor beta chains were all read from a single sample in a study of vaccination effects on CD4 cells after COVID-19. Their recognized antigens are unknown. On day 10 of culture, CD4+ T cells were separated out. Everyone in the study got two shots of either the BNT162b2 or mRNA-1273 vaccine. Sequencing used immunoSEQ multiplex PCR; TCRdb keeps in-frame clones, though not all of them. The data hold about 45,000 clones, with 60% to 75% observed a single time. The material was CD4+ T cells from PBMCs cultured without peptide, obtained after COVID-19 vaccination. These receptors all come from a human donor who received a COVID-19 vaccine.

This chain links TRBV21-1 with TRBJ2-7; TRBD2 is the table's D call and was not checked against the DNA. TRBV21-1 represents a pseudogene. The CDR3 covers 13 residues. CDR3 DNA: TGTGCCAGCAGCAAAGAAGGCGGCTACGAGCAGTACTTC. It is translated as CASSKEGGYEQYF.

This clone was found a few times. The rearrangement links TRBV11-2 to TRBJ1-1; D ambiguous. CDR1 is SGHAT and CDR2 is FQNNGV in the germline V gene. The V end was cut by 3 bases, the J end by 3 bases, with 11 bases between. The CDR3 has 14 residues. The CDR3 reads CASSFTPRDTEAFF. CDR3 bases: TGTGCCAGCAGCTTCACTCCCCGGGACACTGAAGCTTTCTTT.

The chain couples TRBV5-8 to TRBJ1-4, with D tentatively TRBD1 (5 bases). Trimming cost V 4 bases and J 8 bases, with 15 bases left between them. The CDR3 sequence is 14 residues long. In germline, CDR1 is SGHTS, CDR2 YDEGEE. The CDR3 sequence: CASSARDRGEKLFF. CDR3 nucleotides: TGTGCCAGCAGCGCCCGGGACCGCGGAGAAAAACTGTTTTTT.

The V and J genes are TRBV15 and TRBJ1-1; the D gene is possibly TRBD1 (5 bases). V was cut by 3 bases and J by 0 bases, with 14 bases left in between. The CDR3 extends over 16 amino acids. Germline values: CDR1 LNHNV, CDR2 YYDKDF (reference sequence). The CDR3 DNA reads TGTGCCACCAGCAGTCCTCAGGGAATGATGAACACTGAAGCTTTCTTT. Translated: CATSSPQGMMNTEAFF.

In this sample, this clone turned up a few times. The J gene is TRBJ1-2, the V gene TRBV24-1, with D perhaps matching TRBD1 (6 bases). The CDR3 spans 14 residues. Trimming left V 1 base short and J 4 bases short, with 9 bases between. From germline, CDR1 is KGHDR and CDR2 SFDVKD. In nucleotides, the CDR3 is TGTGCCACCAGTGATTTCGACAGGTCCTATGGCTACACCTTC. It translates to CATSDFDRSYGYTF.

In DNA form, the CDR3 reads TGTGCCAGAAGCTTTATGGGGGACCAAGAGACCCAGTACTTC. This codes for CARSFMGDQETQYF. The genes are TRBV5-3 and TRBJ2-5, with D perhaps matching TRBD1 or TRBD2 (5 bases each). TRBV5-3 is an ORF, with its function uncertain. V was trimmed by 2 bases and J by 0 bases, leaving 8 bases between them. The CDR3 is 14 amino acids.

The chain is built from TRBV3-1 (or the pseudogene TRBV3-2) and TRBJ1-3; the D gene is possibly TRBD1 (6 bases). The CDR3 runs 14 residues. The V end lost 2 bases, the J end lost 5 bases, and 10 bases lay between the germline ends. Germline-derived CDR1 and CDR2 are LGHDT and YNNKEL (reference sequence). The CDR3 bases are TGTGCCAGCAGCCAAACGGACAGCAGAAACACCATATATTTT. Residues: CASSQTDSRNTIYF.

The rearrangement links TRBV5-1 to TRBJ1-1; perhaps TRBD1 as D (5 bases). CDR3 length: 14 residues. The germline V gene has CDR1 SGHRS and CDR2 YFSETQ. V gave up 1 base and J gave up 1 base, with 8 bases separating them. CDR3 residues: CASSLRGENTEAFF. As DNA, the CDR3 is TGCGCCAGCAGCTTGAGGGGCGAGAACACTGAAGCTTTCTTT.

The chain uses TRBV3-1 (or the pseudogene TRBV3-2) and TRBJ2-5; perhaps TRBD2 as D (6 bases). The CDR3 has 16 residues. Per the germline V gene, CDR1 is LGHDT and CDR2 is YNNKEL (reference sequence). The germline V and J ends were trimmed by 1 base and 2 bases, with 14 bases remaining between them. In nucleotides, the CDR3 is TGTGCCAGCAGCCAAGGGACTCCGGGACTTCAAGAGACCCAGTACTTC. As protein: CASSQGTPGLQETQYF.

The V and J genes are TRBV7-9 and TRBJ1-1, with 7 nucleotides matching TRBD1. This CDR3 comprises 14 residues. V trimming: 8 bases; J trimming: 1 base; junction bases outside the gene matches: 7. CDR1 and CDR2 from the germline V gene are SEHNR and FQNEAQ (reference sequence). CDR3 DNA sequence: TGTGCCAGCCACAGGGGCGAGGGGAACACTGAAGCTTTCTTT. Its protein is CASHRGEGNTEAFF.

This clone was counted a few times. This chain's CDR3 is CASSSLFEEGASVFAFF. Written as DNA, the CDR3 is TGTGCCAGCAGTTCCCTCTTTGAGGAAGGGGCGTCGGTGTTTGCTTTCTTT. The chain couples TRBV27 to TRBJ1-1; TRBD1 is a possible D gene (5 bases). CDR3 size: 17 residues. Germline values: CDR1 MNHEY, CDR2 SMNVEV (reference sequence). V lost 4 bases, J lost 11 bases, and 29 bases lay in between.

The gene calls are TRBV27 and TRBJ1-2; unclear D gene. Trimming pared 6 bases from V and 4 bases from J, leaving 12 bases between. The V gene's germline CDR1 is MNHEY and CDR2 SMNVEV (reference sequence). The CDR3 covers 13 residues. CDR3 residues: CASSPAASYGYTF. CDR3 coding DNA: TGTGCCAGCAGCCCGGCAGCCTCCTATGGCTACACCTTC.

The DNA for the CDR3 is TGTGCCAGCTCACCACCCATCGGGACATCCGGGAAACTGTTTTTT. It translates to CASSPPIGTSGKLFF. This chain uses TRBV18 with TRBJ1-4, with TRBD1 as a possible D gene (6 bases). The ends were cut back, 0 bases at V and 11 bases at J, with 16 bases in the middle. Germline CDR1 reads KGHSH; CDR2 reads LQKENI. The length of the CDR3 is 15 residues.

V usage is TRBV6-2 or TRBV6-3 and J usage is TRBJ2-3, with 11 bases matching TRBD2. The CDR3 totals 16 residues. Germline CDR1 reads MNHEY; CDR2 reads SVGEGT. Trimming cost V 3 bases and J 4 bases; bases outside gene matches: 6. DNA for the CDR3: TGTGCCAGCAGTTATGGGACTAGCGGTACACCAGATACGCAGTATTTT. This codes for CASSYGTSGTPDTQYF.

In nucleotides, the CDR3 is TGTGCCAGCAGCCTCGGGACAGGGGCGGATGCAACTAATGAAAAACTGTTTTTT. Encoded protein: CASSLGTGADATNEKLFF. The V and J genes are TRBV3-1 (or the pseudogene TRBV3-2) and TRBJ1-4; 10 bases are a match to TRBD1. Looked up from germline, CDR1 is LGHDT and CDR2 is YNNKEL (reference sequence). The ends lost 4 bases at V and 0 bases at J; junction bases unmatched: 8. The CDR3 runs to 18 residues.

V and J are TRBV3-1 (or the pseudogene TRBV3-2) and TRBJ1-5; D is uncertain. The CDR3 sequence is 14 residues long. From germline, CDR1 is LGHDT and CDR2 YNNKEL (reference sequence). V lost 0 bases and J 4 bases, leaving 7 bases between the germline ends. CDR3 region: CASSQDTRNQPQHF. For the CDR3, the DNA is TGTGCCAGCAGCCAAGATACAAGGAATCAGCCCCAGCATTTT.

This clone was found a few times. The V call is TRBV25-1, the J call TRBJ1-6, with TRBD1 as a possible D gene (5 bases). The ends were cut back, 5 bases at V and 9 bases at J, with 14 bases in the middle. This CDR3 spans 14 amino acids. Germline V gene data show CDR1 as MGHDK and CDR2 as SYGVNS. For the CDR3, the DNA is TGTGCCAGCAGTAAGGGGCCCCGAATTTCACCCCTCCACTTT. Protein product: CASSKGPRISPLHF.

The V call is TRBV18, the J call TRBJ2-7; D is unresolved. V lost 2 bases, J lost 7 bases, and 6 bases lay in between. Germline CDR1 is KGHSH and CDR2 is LQKENI. The CDR3 totals 11 residues. The CDR3 spells CASSPGREQYF. As DNA, the CDR3 is TGTGCCAGCTCACCAGGACGGGAGCAGTACTTC.

The rearrangement joins TRBV5-1 to TRBJ2-2; TRBD2 matches 7 bases. The J segment lost 5 bases and the V segment lost 0 bases, leaving 7 bases of the junction unmatched. CDR1 is SGHRS, CDR2 YFSETQ, per germline. The CDR3 covers 16 residues. The CDR3 loop is CASSLVASGQTGELFF. CDR3 sequence (DNA): TGCGCCAGCAGCTTGGTGGCTAGCGGCCAAACCGGGGAGCTGTTTTTT.

The chain joins TRBV5-4 to TRBJ1-1; weak D call: TRBD1 (5 bases). Germline V gene lookup returns CDR1 SGHNT and CDR2 YYREEE (reference sequence). V was trimmed by 4 bases and J by 3 bases, leaving 10 bases between them. The CDR3 consists of 13 residues. CDR3 residues: CASSPGGDTEAFF. The CDR3 DNA is TGTGCCAGCAGCCCCGGGGGGGACACTGAAGCTTTCTTT.